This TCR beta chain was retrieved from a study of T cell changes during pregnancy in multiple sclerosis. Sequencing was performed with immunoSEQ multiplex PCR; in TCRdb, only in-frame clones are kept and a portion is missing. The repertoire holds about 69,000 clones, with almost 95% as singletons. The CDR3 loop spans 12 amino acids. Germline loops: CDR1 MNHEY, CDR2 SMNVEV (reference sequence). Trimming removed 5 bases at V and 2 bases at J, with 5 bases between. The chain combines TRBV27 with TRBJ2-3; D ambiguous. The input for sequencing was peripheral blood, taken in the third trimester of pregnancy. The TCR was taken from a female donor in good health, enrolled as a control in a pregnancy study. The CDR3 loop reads CASSRYTDTQYF. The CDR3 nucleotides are TGTGCCAGCAGTCGCTACACAGATACGCAGTATTTT.